What follows are 18 T cell receptor beta chains derived from one specimen sequenced in a study of cytomegalovirus exposure and HLA in healthy donors. A multiplex PCR was run with 60 Vbeta primers and 13 Jbeta primers. The method was immunoSEQ multiplex PCR; TCRdb's version includes in-frame clones alone and lacks a portion of them. Of 100,000 to 150,000 clones listed, around three quarters are singletons. Source material: PBMCs. The receptor set was obtained from a man aged 40-49 years in good health and CMV-seronegative.

The V and J genes are TRBV5-6 and TRBJ1-2, with 9 positions matching TRBD1. J gave up 5 bases and V 4 bases, and 6 bases lay outside the gene matches. This CDR3 is built from 14 residues. Germline loops: CDR1 SGHDT, CDR2 YYEEEE. The CDR3 loop reads CASSQQGADYGYTF. CDR3 DNA sequence: TGTGCCAGCAGCCAACAGGGGGCGGATTATGGCTACACCTTC. Supplemented by reference TRBV5-6 and TRBJ1-2, the full variable domain reads DAGVTQSPTHLIKTRGQQVTLRCSPKSGHDTVSWYQQALGQGPQFIFQYYEEEERQRGNFPDRFSGHQFPNYSSELNVNALLLGDSALYLCASSQQGADYGYTFGSGTRLTVV.

V gene TRBV23-1 combines with J gene TRBJ2-3, with TRBD1 as a possible D gene (6 bases). TRBV23-1 is reported as an ORF; its role is uncertain. The CDR3 length is 16 residues. V was shortened by 5 bases and J by 1 base, with 16 bases between the two germline ends. CDR3 in DNA: TGCGCCAGCAGTAAACGGACAGCGACTGGCACAGATACGCAGTATTTT. Translating gives CASSKRTATGTDTQYF.

The V gene is TRBV7-2, the J gene TRBJ2-3, with D perhaps TRBD2 (7 bases). Germline V gene sequence: CDR1 SGHTA, CDR2 FQGNSA. V dropped 7 bases and J dropped 2 bases, with 19 bases sitting between them. The CDR3 extends over 16 amino acids. This chain's CDR3 is CASTQGWGGHTDTQYF. In DNA, the CDR3 is TGTGCCAGCACCCAAGGGTGGGGGGGGCACACAGATACGCAGTATTTT.

As DNA, the CDR3 is TGTGCCACCAGCAGAAAACCACTGAAAAATCGGGACAGGATGTATGGCTACACCTTC. Its translation is CATSRKPLKNRDRMYGYTF. The chain couples TRBV15 to TRBJ1-2, with 8 nucleotides matching TRBD1. V shed 2 bases and J 5 bases; nucleotides not matched to a gene: 19. Germline V CDR1 and CDR2: LNHNV, YYDKDF (reference sequence). The CDR3 consists of 19 residues. The entire variable domain, with the rest obtained from reference TRBV15 and TRBJ1-2, is as follows: DAMVIQNPRYQVTQFGKPVTLSCSQTLNHNVMYWYQQKSSQAPKLLFHYYDKDFNNEADTPDNFQSRRPNTSFCFLDIRSPGLGDTAMYLCATSRKPLKNRDRMYGYTFGSGTRLTVV.

V and J are TRBV5-1 and TRBJ1-1, with 9 bases fitting TRBD1. Losses at the gene ends were 4 bases for V and 4 bases for J; bases not matched to a gene: 8. The CDR3 spans 15 residues. CDR1 is SGHRS, CDR2 YFSETQ, per germline. The CDR3 reads CASSGGQGTVTEAFF. For the CDR3, the DNA is TGCGCCAGCAGCGGGGGACAGGGAACGGTCACTGAAGCTTTCTTT. Using reference TRBV5-1 and TRBJ1-1 for the parts outside the CDR3, the full variable domain is KAGVTQTPRYLIKTRGQQVTLSCSPISGHRSVSWYQQTPGQGLQFLFEYFSETQRNKGNFPGRFSGRQFSNSRSEMNVSTLELGDSALYLCASSGGQGTVTEAFFGQGTRLTVV.

The CDR3 spells CASSFLPVGDRPKGSYNSPLHF. CDR3 coding DNA: TGTGCCAGCAGTTTCTTACCTGTAGGGGACAGGCCTAAAGGCTCCTATAATTCACCCCTCCACTTT. The V gene is TRBV28, the J gene TRBJ1-6; TRBD1 matches at 8 bases. Trimming removed 3 bases from V and 0 bases from J; junction bases left unmatched: 19. The CDR3 runs 22 residues. Germline CDR1 reads MDHEN; CDR2 reads SYDVKM.

Comment on this clone: The junction departs from the called germline gene at one end, perhaps through a read error. This chain links TRBV10-1 with TRBJ2-4; D is possibly TRBD2 (5 bases). Germline V lookup: CDR1 WNHNN, CDR2 SYGVQD (reference sequence). This CDR3 is 13 amino acids long. This CDR3 reads CASRRGLENSQYF. CDR3 sequence (DNA): TGCGCCAGCCGTCGGGGATTAGAAAACAGTCAGTACTTC.

The chain is built from TRBV25-1 and TRBJ1-1, with 9 bases lining up with TRBD1. The CDR3 runs 15 residues. Per germline, CDR1 MGHDK and CDR2 SYGVNS. Germline trimming cut 4 bases from V and 5 bases from J; bases unmatched to any gene: 8. The CDR3 is CASSGLQGARTEAFF. CDR3 DNA: TGTGCCAGCAGTGGCTTACAGGGGGCGAGGACTGAAGCTTTCTTT.

In its sample, this clone was seen once. Written as DNA, the CDR3 is TGTGCCAGCAGCTCCAAGAACACCGGGGAGCTGTTTTTT. This codes for CASSSKNTGELFF. V and J are TRBV5-4 and TRBJ2-2; D is uncertain. The CDR3 runs 13 residues. Germline lookup yields CDR1 SGHNT and CDR2 YYREEE (reference sequence). Trimming took 3 bases from V and 1 from J, leaving 4 bases between them.

The genes are TRBV9 and TRBJ1-5; weak D call: TRBD1 (5 bases). Trimming left V 0 bases short and J 5 bases short, with 9 bases between. This CDR3 is 14 amino acids long. CDR1 SGDLS and CDR2 YYNGEE come from the germline V gene. CDR3: CASSVGGAHQPQHF. The CDR3 coding sequence is TGTGCCAGCAGCGTAGGGGGCGCTCATCAGCCCCAGCATTTT.

The chain carries TRBV4-2 and TRBJ2-2; tentatively, D is TRBD2 (6 bases). The CDR3 loop spans 15 amino acids. Germline CDR1 reads LGHNA; CDR2 reads YNFKEQ. V gave up 1 base and J gave up 1 base, with 7 bases separating them. This chain's CDR3 is CASSQGLENTGELFF. The CDR3 DNA follows: TGTGCCAGCAGCCAAGGACTAGAGAACACCGGGGAGCTGTTTTTT.

The rearrangement links TRBV11-2 to TRBJ1-6; D unclear. CDR3 length: 15 residues. Germline CDR1 reads SGHAT; CDR2 reads FQNNGV. Deletions cut 5 bases from V and 8 bases from J, with 16 bases between. The CDR3 sequence is CASSITGFQYSPLHF. CDR3 coding DNA: TGTGCCAGCAGCATCACCGGGTTCCAATATTCACCCCTCCACTTT.

The CDR3 sequence: CASSLFGAPGELFF. The CDR3 DNA sequence: TGTGCCAGCAGTTTATTTGGGGCTCCCGGGGAGCTGTTTTTT. The chain combines TRBV28 with TRBJ2-2; perhaps TRBD1 as D (5 bases). Germline-derived CDR1 and CDR2 are MDHEN and SYDVKM. V dropped 1 base and J dropped 6 bases, with 9 bases sitting between them. The CDR3 sequence is 14 residues long.

The chain combines TRBV2 with TRBJ1-4; 8 bases align to TRBD1. With V trimmed by 5 bases and J by 5 bases, 7 bases remained unmatched. This CDR3 is built from 15 residues. Germline CDR1 reads SNHLY; CDR2 reads FYNNEI. The CDR3 DNA is TGTGCCAGCAGTTCACGGACAGGGAAGAATGAAAAACTGTTTTTT. Amino acids: CASSSRTGKNEKLFF. Combining the CDR3 with reference TRBV2 and TRBJ1-4 gives the whole variable domain EPEVTQTPSHQVTQMGQEVILRCVPISNHLYFYWYRQILGQKVEFLVSFYNNEISEKSEIFDDQFSVERPDGSNFTLKIRSTKLEDSAMYFCASSSRTGKNEKLFFGSGTQLSVL.

The chain has TRBV7-4 and TRBJ1-5, with D uncertain. V was clipped by 5 bases and J by 4 bases, with 9 bases between them. Germline V lookup: CDR1 SGHVT, CDR2 SQSDAQ. The CDR3 is made up of 13 amino acids. CDR3 sequence: CASSPRLNQPQHF. The CDR3 region has the DNA TGTGCCAGCAGCCCCAGGTTGAATCAGCCCCAGCATTTT.

The gene calls are TRBV5-6 and TRBJ2-5; possibly TRBD2 for D (5 bases). The CDR3 totals 14 residues. CDR1 SGHDT and CDR2 YYEEEE come from the germline V gene. The V end was cut by 4 bases, the J end by 5 bases, with 15 bases between. Written as DNA, the CDR3 is TGTGCCAGCAGCACGGACGGGGTAGTGGAGACCCAGTACTTC. Translation gives CASSTDGVVETQYF.

This clone occurred a few times. The rearrangement links TRBV11-2 to TRBJ2-1; TRBD1 agrees at 8 bases. There are 16 residues in the CDR3. CDR1 is SGHAT, CDR2 FQNNGV, per germline. J lost 9 bases, V lost 5 bases, and 15 bases had no gene match. Here the CDR3 reads CASSRVGTGGGGEQFF. The CDR3 DNA sequence: TGTGCCAGCAGCCGAGTGGGGACAGGTGGAGGTGGTGAGCAGTTCTTC.

This clone came up once. The chain uses TRBV5-1 and TRBJ2-1, with 7 nucleotides matching TRBD2. V lost 4 bases and J lost 4; bases outside the gene matches: 5. The CDR3 consists of 14 residues. The germline V gene has CDR1 SGHRS and CDR2 YFSETQ. The CDR3 here is CASSPGGTYNEQFF. The DNA of the CDR3 is TGCGCCAGCAGCCCCGGGGGGACTTACAATGAGCAGTTCTTC.